Below, one T cell receptor beta chain is given with its context. The table lists this clonotype with a count of one. Its cognate antigen has yet to be identified. Base qualities are missing; no much larger clone stands one base away. On its own, one read is weak support. The data were obtained in a study of Graves' ophthalmopathy and Graves' hyperthyroidism (dated by TCRdb to between 2018 and 2020). Regarding the study in general: Peripheral blood samples were taken at the time of initial diagnosis, before any treatment was given. The study used TCR beta repertoire signatures to distinguish Graves' ophthalmopathy from Graves' hyperthyroidism and to predict progression to ophthalmopathy. In total, over 130 blood samples were TCR-sequenced: around 42 ophthalmopathy, around 75 hyperthyroidism and approximately 17 hyperthyroidism-to-ophthalmopathy patients. To explore V-J signatures distinguishing ophthalmopathy from hyperthyroidism, a discovery set of 100 or so patients (about 44 ophthalmopathy, 55 to 60 stable hyperthyroidism) was enrolled. The independent validation cohort included roughly 19 hyperthyroidism patients plus 17 patients who later progressed from hyperthyroidism to ophthalmopathy. In over 5 hyperthyroidism patients, the T-cell repertoire of thyroid tissue was compared with the T-cell repertoire of blood. Following sampling, methimazole starting at 30 mg daily was administered to hyperthyroidism patients, and high-dose intravenous methylprednisolone was administered to ophthalmopathy patients. Summary of the overall study and its limitations: In validation, the model predicted ophthalmopathy progression with 70.59% sensitivity and roughly 72% specificity; roughly eleven predicted patients were CT-confirmed with GO in a median of around 6.5 months. Most expanded thyroid clonotypes with frequency above 0.001 were also detected in blood, suggesting blood repertoires may reflect the thyroid immune response. No statistical method was used to set the sample size in advance, and the investigators knew which group each participant was assigned to. In cross-validation, the 13-signature model distinguished ophthalmopathy from stable hyperthyroidism with 85% to 90% sensitivity and approximately 81% specificity, and in the test set the corresponding values were about 80% and 75%.

The CDR3, cysteine through phenylalanine, is 12 amino acids long. CDR3 DNA is the only sequence kept; it has 36 bases, read in frame from the first base. V lost 4 bases and J lost 6 bases, and the count of bases not matched to a germline gene is 5. Reading the germline V gene (reference sequence) gives CDR1 DFQATT and CDR2 SNEGSKA. Ophthalmopathy patients were characterized by moderately to severely active disease, a Clinical Activity Score of at least 3, a NOSPECS grade of at least 4, and a disease duration under 3 months. Patients with other autoimmune diseases, uncontrolled infections, pregnancy or lactation were excluded from the study. Diagnosis was based on clinical symptoms, serum thyroxine, TRAb, thyroid ultrasound and orbital computed tomography. PBMCs were isolated from about 10 ml of fresh peripheral blood by Ficoll-Paque density gradient centrifugation. Trizol reagent was used to extract the total RNA, and its quality was then checked on an Agilent 2100 Bioanalyzer.

For repertoire sequencing, the TCR beta CDR3 regions were amplified from RNA transcripts. The first round was an RT-PCR using HTBI primers with the Qiagen OneStep RT-PCR kit, and this first round was followed by a second-round multiplex PCR, then size selection and purification. Libraries were sequenced paired-end with 100 bp reads on an Illumina HiSeq2000. Turning to the authors' computational methods: SOAPnuke was used to process the reads, throwing out any read that had adapters, had uncalled bases, had a mean Phred below 15, or lacked an exact constant-primer or identifier match. High-quality paired reads were merged with COPE v1.2.5. Each unique nucleotide sequence was treated as a clonotype, and MiTCR v1.1 was used to align the clonotypes to the IMGT TRB V, D and J references. Analysis was restricted to V-J combinations with a frequency above 0.0001, which covered just over 98% of repertoires. A TCR clonal expansion and chaos score per V-J combination was defined as the ratio of F50 clonal expansion to chaos observed in the TCRdist matrix. Welch's t-statistics and random forest were used to reduce features to about a dozen V-J combinations, which were fed into a naive Bayes classifier. Thyroid-blood repertoire similarity was quantified with the Morisita-Horn index. Starting from the raw public reads, TCRdb applied fastp trimming at Q25, assembled clones with MiXCR and retained in-frame beta chains. Identical CDR3 protein sequences are pooled into one entry, listed with their most common genes and DNA. The V and J calls here are based on TCRdb, not the publication. This sample comprises about 740,000 distinct CDR3 sequences, roughly 40% of them detected only once. Around 40% of the sample rests with the top ten.

The source of this sequence is an adult man with Graves' ophthalmopathy. The V and J segments used are TRBV20-1 and TRBJ2-7, and 8 junction bases match TRBD1. What was sequenced was peripheral blood. The CDR3 reads as follows: CSAKKDRGEQYF. The DNA sequence is given as TGCAGTGCTAAGAAAGACAGGGGCGAGCAGTACTTC.